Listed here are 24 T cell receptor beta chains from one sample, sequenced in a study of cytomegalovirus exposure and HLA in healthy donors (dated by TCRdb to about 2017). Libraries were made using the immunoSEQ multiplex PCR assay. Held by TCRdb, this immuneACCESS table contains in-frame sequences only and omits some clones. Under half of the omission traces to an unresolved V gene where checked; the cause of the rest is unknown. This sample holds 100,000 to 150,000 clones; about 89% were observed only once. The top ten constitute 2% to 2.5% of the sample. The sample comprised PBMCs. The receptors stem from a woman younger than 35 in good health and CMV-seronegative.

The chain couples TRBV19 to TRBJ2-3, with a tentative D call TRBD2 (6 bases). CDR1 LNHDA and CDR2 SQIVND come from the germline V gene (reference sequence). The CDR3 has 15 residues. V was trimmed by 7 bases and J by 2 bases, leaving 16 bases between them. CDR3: CASTQTGGNTDTQYF. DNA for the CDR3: TGTGCCAGTACCCAGACCGGAGGGAACACAGATACGCAGTATTTT.

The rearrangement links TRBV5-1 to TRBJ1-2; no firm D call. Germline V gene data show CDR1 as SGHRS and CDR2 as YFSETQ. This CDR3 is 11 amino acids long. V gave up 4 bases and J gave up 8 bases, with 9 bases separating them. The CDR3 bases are TGCGCCAGCAGCATAGAGGGAGGCTACACCTTC. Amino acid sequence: CASSIEGGYTF.

The CDR3 region has the DNA TGCGCCAGCAGCTTGTGGCTGGGGACTAGCACAGATACGCAGTATTTT. Its protein is CASSLWLGTSTDTQYF. The rearrangement links TRBV5-1 to TRBJ2-3; D possibly corresponds to TRBD2 (6 bases). The germline V gene encodes CDR1 SGHRS and CDR2 YFSETQ. The CDR3 is 16 residues long. The V end lost 1 base, the J end lost 0 bases, and 12 bases lay between the germline ends.

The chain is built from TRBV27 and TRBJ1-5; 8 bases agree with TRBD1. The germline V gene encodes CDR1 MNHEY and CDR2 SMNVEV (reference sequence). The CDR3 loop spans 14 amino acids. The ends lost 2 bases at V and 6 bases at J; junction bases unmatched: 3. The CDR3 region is CASSLMTGAQPQHF. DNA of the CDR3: TGTGCCAGCAGTTTAATGACAGGGGCTCAGCCCCAGCATTTT.

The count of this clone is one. CDR3 region: CASSITPSAEQYF. In DNA form, the CDR3 reads TGTGCCAGCAGTATCACACCAAGCGCCGAGCAGTACTTC. The V call is TRBV28, the J call TRBJ2-7; D gene uncertain. V lost 5 bases and J 6 bases, leaving 14 bases between the germline ends. This CDR3 is built from 13 residues. Per the germline V gene, CDR1 is MDHEN and CDR2 is SYDVKM.

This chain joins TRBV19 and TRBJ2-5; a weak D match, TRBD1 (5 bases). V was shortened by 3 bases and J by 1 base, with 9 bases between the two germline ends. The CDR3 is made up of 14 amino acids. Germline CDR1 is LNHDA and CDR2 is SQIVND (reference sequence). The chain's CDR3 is CASSMVDSQETQYF. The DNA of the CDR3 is TGTGCCAGTAGTATGGTTGACAGCCAAGAGACCCAGTACTTC.

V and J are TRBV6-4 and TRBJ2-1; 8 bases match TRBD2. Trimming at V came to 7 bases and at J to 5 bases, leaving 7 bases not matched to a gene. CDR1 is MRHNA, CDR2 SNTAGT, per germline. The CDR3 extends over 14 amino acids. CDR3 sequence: CASKAGGLNNEQFF. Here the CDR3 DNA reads TGTGCCAGCAAGGCGGGAGGTCTTAACAATGAGCAGTTCTTC.

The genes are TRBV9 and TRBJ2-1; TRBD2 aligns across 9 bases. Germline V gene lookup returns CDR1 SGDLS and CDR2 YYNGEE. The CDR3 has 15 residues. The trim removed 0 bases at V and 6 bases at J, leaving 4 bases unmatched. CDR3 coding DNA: TGTGCCAGCAGCGTAGGTAGCGGGAGCCCCAATGAGCAGTTCTTC. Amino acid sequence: CASSVGSGSPNEQFF.

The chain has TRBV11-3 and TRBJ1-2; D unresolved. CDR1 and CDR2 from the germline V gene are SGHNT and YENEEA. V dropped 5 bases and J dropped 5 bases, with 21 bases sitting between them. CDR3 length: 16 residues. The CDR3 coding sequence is TGTGCCAGCAGCCCCGAGCCGAGTTCAAATTCATATGGCTACACCTTC. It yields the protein CASSPEPSSNSYGYTF.

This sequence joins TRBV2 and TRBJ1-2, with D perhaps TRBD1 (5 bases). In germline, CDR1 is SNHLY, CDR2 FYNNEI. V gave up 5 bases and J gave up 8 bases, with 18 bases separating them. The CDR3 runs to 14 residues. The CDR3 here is CASSQGLPTRGYTF. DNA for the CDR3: TGTGCCAGCAGTCAGGGCCTCCCCACCAGGGGCTACACCTTC. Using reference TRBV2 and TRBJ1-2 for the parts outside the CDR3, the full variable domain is EPEVTQTPSHQVTQMGQEVILRCVPISNHLYFYWYRQILGQKVEFLVSFYNNEISEKSEIFDDQFSVERPDGSNFTLKIRSTKLEDSAMYFCASSQGLPTRGYTFGSGTRLTVV.

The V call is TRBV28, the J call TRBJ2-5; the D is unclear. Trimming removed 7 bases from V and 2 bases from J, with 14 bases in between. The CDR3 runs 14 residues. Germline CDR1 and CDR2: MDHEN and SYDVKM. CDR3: CASTPSLAQETQYF. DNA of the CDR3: TGTGCCAGCACCCCTTCCTTAGCACAAGAGACCCAGTACTTC.

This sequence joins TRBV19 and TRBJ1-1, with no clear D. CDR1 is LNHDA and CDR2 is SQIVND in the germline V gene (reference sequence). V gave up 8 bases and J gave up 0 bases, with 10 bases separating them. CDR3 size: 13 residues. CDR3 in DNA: TGTGCCAGTCGCCACGGGGTGAACACTGAAGCTTTCTTT. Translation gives CASRHGVNTEAFF.

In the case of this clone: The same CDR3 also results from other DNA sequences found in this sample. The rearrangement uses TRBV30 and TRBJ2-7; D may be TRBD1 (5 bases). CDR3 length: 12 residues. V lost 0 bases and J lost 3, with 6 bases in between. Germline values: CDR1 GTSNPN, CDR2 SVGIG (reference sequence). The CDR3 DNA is TGTGCCTGGAGTGTAGACAGCTACGAGCAGTACTTC. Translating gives CAWSVDSYEQYF.

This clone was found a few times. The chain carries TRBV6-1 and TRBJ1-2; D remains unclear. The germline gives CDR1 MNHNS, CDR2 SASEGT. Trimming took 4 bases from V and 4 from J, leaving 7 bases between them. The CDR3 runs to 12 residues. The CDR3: CASSVGFYGYTF. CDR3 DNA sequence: TGTGCCAGCAGTGTTGGCTTCTATGGCTACACCTTC.

CDR3 nucleotides: TGTGCCAGCAGTTCTCGGACTAGCGGCTTCCACTACGAGCAGTACTTC. It specifies CASSSRTSGFHYEQYF. This rearrangement joins TRBV27 to TRBJ2-7, with 10 bases lining up with TRBD2. The germline gives CDR1 MNHEY, CDR2 SMNVEV (reference sequence). Losses at the gene ends were 4 bases for V and 3 bases for J; bases not matched to a gene: 9. There are 16 residues in the CDR3.

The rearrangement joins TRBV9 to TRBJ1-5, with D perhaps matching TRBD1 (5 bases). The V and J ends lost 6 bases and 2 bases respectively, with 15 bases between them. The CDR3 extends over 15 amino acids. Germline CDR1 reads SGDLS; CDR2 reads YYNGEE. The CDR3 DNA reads TGTGCCAGCAACCCGGACGGAGGGGGCAATCAGCCCCAGCATTTT. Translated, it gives CASNPDGGGNQPQHF.

The CDR3 bases are TGTGCCAGCAGCTTGGAGGTAACTACTAACACTGAAGCTTTCTTT. The encoded protein is CASSLEVTTNTEAFF. The chain carries TRBV5-6 and TRBJ1-1; D gene uncertain. V was clipped by 0 bases and J by 2 bases, with 11 bases between them. CDR1 is SGHDT, CDR2 YYEEEE, per germline. The CDR3 is 15 residues long.

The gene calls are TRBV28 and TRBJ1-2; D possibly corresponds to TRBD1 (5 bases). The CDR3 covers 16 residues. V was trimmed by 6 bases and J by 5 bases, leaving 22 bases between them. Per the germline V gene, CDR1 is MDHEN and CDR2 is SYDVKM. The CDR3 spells CASSSPHRRGQYGYTF. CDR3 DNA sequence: TGTGCCAGCAGCTCTCCCCACCGGAGGGGTCAGTATGGCTACACCTTC.

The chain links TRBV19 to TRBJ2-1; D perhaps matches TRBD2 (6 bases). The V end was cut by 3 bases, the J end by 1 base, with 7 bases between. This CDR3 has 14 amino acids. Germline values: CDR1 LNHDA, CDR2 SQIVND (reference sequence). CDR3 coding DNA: TGTGCCAGTAGTATTAGCGGATCCTACAATGAGCAGTTCTTC. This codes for CASSISGSYNEQFF.

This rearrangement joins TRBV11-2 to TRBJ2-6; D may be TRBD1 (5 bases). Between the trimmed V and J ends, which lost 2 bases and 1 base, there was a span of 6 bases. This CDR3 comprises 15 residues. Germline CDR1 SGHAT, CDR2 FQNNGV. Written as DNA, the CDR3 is TGTGCCAGCAGCTTACAGGGTTCTGGGGCCAACGTCCTGACTTTC. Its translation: CASSLQGSGANVLTF.

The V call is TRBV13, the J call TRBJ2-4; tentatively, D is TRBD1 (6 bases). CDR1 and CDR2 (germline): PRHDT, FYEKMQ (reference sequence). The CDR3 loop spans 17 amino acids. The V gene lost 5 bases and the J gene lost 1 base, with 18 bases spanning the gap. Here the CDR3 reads CASSPLIKRGAKNIQYF. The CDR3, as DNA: TGTGCCAGCAGCCCGCTCATTAAAAGGGGGGCCAAAAACATTCAGTACTTC.

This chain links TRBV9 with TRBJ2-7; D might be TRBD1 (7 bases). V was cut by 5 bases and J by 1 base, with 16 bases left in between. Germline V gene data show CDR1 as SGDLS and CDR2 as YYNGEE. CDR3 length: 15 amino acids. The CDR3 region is CASSQGGAGSYEQYF. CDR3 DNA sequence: TGTGCCAGCAGTCAAGGGGGCGCGGGGTCCTACGAGCAGTACTTC.

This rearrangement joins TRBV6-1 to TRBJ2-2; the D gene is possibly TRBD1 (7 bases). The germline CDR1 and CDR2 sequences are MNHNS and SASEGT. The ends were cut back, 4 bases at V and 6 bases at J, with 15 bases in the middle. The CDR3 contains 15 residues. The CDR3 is CASSGGTAMAGELFF. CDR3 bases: TGTGCCAGCAGTGGCGGGACAGCGATGGCCGGGGAGCTGTTTTTT.

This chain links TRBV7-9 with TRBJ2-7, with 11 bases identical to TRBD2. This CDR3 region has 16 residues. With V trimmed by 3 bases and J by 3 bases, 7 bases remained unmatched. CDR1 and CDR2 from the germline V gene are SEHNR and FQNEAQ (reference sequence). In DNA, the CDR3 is TGTGCCAGCAGCTTTTTGACTAGCGGGACTTTCTACGAGCAGTACTTC. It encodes CASSFLTSGTFYEQYF.